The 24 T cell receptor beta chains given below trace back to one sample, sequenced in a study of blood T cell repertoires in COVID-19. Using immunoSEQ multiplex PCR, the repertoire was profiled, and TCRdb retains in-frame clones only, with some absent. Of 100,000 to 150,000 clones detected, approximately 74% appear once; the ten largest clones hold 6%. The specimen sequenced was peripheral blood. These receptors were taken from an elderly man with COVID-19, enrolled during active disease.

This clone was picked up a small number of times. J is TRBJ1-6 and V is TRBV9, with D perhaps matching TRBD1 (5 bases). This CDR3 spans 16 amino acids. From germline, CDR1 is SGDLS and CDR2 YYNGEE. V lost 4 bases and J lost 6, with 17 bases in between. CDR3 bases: TGTGCCAGCAGCCAGACGGGAGGGACGTTTAATTCACCCCTCCACTTT. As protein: CASSQTGGTFNSPLHF.

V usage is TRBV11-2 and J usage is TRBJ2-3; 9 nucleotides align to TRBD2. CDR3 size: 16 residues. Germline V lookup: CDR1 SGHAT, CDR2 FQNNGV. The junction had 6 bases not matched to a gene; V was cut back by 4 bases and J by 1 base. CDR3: CASSYRLAARTDTQYF. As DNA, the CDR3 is TGTGCCAGCAGCTACCGACTAGCGGCACGCACAGATACGCAGTATTTT.

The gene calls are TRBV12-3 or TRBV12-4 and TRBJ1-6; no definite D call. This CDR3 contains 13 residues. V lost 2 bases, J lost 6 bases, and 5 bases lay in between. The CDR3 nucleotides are TGTGCCAGCAGTTTATCGGGTAATTCACCCCTCCACTTT. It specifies CASSLSGNSPLHF.

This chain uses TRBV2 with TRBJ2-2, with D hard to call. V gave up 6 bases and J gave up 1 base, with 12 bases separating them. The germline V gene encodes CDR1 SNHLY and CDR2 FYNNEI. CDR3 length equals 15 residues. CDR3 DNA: TGTGCCAGCAGAGCCCAGGTTCAGAACACCGGGGAGCTGTTTTTT. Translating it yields CASRAQVQNTGELFF.

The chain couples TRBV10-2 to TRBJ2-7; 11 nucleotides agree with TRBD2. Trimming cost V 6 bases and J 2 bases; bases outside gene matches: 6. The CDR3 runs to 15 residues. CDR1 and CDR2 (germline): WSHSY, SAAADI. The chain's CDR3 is CASRSLAGGPYEQYF. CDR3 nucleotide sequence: TGCGCCAGCAGGTCCTTAGCGGGAGGGCCCTACGAGCAGTACTTC.

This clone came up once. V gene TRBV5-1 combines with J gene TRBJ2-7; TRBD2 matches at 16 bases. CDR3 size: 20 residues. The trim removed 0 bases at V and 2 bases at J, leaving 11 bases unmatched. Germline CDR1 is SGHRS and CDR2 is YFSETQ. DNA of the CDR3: TGCGCCAGCAGCTTGGGTTACCTTGGGACTAGCGGGAGGGCCCCCTACGAGCAGTACTTC. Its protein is CASSLGYLGTSGRAPYEQYF.

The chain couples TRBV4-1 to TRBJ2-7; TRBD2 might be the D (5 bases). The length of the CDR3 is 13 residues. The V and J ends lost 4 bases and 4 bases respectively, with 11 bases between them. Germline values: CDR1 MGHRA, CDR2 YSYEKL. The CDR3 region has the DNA TGCGCCAGCAGCCCGAGCGGAGATTACGAGCAGTACTTC. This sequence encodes CASSPSGDYEQYF.

The CDR3 loop is CASSADPSKTQYF. In nucleotides, the CDR3 is TGCGCCAGCAGCGCAGATCCAAGTAAGACCCAGTACTTC. The rearrangement links TRBV5-1 to TRBJ2-5; no clear D gene. Germline CDR1 reads SGHRS; CDR2 reads YFSETQ. Trimming left V 4 bases short and J 6 bases short, with 13 bases between. The CDR3 sequence is 13 residues long.

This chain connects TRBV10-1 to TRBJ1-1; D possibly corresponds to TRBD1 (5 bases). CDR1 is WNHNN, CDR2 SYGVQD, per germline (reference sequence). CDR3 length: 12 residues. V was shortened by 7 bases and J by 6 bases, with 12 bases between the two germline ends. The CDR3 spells CASKSGVPEAFF. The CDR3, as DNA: TGCGCCAGCAAGTCGGGGGTGCCTGAAGCTTTCTTT.

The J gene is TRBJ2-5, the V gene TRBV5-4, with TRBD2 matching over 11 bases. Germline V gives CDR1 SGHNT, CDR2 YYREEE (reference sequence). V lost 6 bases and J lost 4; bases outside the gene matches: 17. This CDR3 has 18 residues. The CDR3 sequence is CASTPKLAGVLAGETQYF. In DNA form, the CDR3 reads TGTGCCAGCACCCCCAAACTAGCGGGAGTACTAGCGGGAGAGACCCAGTACTTC.

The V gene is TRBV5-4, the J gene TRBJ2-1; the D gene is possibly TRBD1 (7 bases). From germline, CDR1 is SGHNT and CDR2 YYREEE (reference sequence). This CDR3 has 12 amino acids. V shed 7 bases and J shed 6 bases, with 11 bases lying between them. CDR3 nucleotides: TGTGCCAGCCAGGGGGGCAGCAATGAGCAGTTCTTC. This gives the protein CASQGGSNEQFF.

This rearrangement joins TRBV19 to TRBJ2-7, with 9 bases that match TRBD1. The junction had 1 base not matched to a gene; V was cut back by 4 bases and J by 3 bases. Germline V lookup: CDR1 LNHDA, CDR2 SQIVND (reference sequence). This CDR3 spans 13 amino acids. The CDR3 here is CASSKDRGYEQYF. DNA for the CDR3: TGTGCCAGTAGTAAGGACAGGGGCTACGAGCAGTACTTC. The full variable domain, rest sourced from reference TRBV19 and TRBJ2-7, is DGGITQSPKYLFRKEGQNVTLSCEQNLNHDAMYWYRQDPGQGLRLIYYSQIVNDFQKGDIAEGYSVSREKKESFPLTVTSAQKNPTAFYLCASSKDRGYEQYFGPGTRLTVT.

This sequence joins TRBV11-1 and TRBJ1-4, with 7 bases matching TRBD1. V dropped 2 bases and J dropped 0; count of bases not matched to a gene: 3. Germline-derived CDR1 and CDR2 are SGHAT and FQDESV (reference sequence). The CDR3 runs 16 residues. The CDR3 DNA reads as TGTGCCAGCAGCTTATACAGGGGAGCAACTAATGAAAAACTGTTTTTT. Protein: CASSLYRGATNEKLFF.

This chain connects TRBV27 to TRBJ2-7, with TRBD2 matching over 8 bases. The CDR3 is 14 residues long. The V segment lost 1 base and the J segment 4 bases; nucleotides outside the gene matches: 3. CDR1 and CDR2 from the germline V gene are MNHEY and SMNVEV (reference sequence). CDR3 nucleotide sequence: TGTGCCAGCAGTTTATTTACGGGAGGGTACGAGCAGTACTTC. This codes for CASSLFTGGYEQYF.

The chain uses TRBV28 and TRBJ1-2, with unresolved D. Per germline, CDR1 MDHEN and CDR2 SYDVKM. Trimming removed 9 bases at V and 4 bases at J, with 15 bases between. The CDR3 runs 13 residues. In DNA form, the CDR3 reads TGTGCCAGTTACAGAGCTCAAAGCTATGGCTACACCTTC. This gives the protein CASYRAQSYGYTF.

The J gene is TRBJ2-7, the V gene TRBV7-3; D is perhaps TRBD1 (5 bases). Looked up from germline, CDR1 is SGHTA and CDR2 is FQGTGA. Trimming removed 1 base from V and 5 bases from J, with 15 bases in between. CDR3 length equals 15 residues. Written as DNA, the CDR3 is TGTGCCAGCAGCTTAAAGGCAGGGTTTAAGGACGAGCAGTACTTC. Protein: CASSLKAGFKDEQYF. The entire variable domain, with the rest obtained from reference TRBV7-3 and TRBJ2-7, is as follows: GAGVSQTPSNKVTEKGKYVELRCDPISGHTALYWYRQSLGQGPEFLIYFQGTGAADDSGLPNDRFFAVRPEGSVSTLKIQRTERGDSAVYLCASSLKAGFKDEQYFGPGTRLTVT.

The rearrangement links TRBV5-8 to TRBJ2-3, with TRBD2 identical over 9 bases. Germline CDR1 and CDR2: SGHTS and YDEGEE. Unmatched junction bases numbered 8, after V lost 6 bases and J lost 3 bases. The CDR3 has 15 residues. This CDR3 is CASNLRGGGTDTQYF. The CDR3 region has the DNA TGTGCCAGCAACCTTCGCGGGGGGGGAACAGATACGCAGTATTTT. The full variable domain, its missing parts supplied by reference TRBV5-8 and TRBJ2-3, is EAGVTQSPTHLIKTRGQQATLRCSPISGHTSVYWYQQALGLGLQFLLWYDEGEERNRGNFPPRFSGRQFPNYSSELNVNALELEDSALYLCASNLRGGGTDTQYFGPGTRLTVL.

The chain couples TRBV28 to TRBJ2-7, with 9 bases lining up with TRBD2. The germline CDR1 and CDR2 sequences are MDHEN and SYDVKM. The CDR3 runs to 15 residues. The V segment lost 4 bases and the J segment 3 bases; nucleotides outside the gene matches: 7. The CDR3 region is CASSSLAGGVYEQYF. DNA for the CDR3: TGTGCCAGCAGTTCTCTGGCGGGAGGGGTCTACGAGCAGTACTTC.

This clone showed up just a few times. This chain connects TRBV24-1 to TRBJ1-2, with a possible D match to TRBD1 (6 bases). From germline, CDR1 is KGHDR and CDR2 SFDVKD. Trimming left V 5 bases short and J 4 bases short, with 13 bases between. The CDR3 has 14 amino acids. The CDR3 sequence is CATSGPGQSYGYTF. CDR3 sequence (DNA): TGTGCCACCAGTGGACCTGGACAGAGCTATGGCTACACCTTC.

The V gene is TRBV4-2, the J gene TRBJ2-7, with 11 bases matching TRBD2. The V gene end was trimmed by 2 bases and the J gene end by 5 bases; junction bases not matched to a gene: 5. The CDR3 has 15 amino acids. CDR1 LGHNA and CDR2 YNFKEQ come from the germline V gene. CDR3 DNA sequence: TGTGCCAGCAGCCAACCGACTAGCGGGAAGGACGAGCAGTACTTC. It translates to CASSQPTSGKDEQYF.

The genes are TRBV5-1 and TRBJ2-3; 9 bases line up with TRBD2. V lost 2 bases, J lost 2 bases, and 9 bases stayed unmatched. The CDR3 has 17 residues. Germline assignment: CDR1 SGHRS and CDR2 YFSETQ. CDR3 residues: CASSLSTSGAFTDTQYF. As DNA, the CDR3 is TGCGCCAGCAGCTTATCGACTAGCGGAGCCTTCACAGATACGCAGTATTTT. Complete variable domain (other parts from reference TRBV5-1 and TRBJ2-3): KAGVTQTPRYLIKTRGQQVTLSCSPISGHRSVSWYQQTPGQGLQFLFEYFSETQRNKGNFPGRFSGRQFSNSRSEMNVSTLELGDSALYLCASSLSTSGAFTDTQYFGPGTRLTVL.

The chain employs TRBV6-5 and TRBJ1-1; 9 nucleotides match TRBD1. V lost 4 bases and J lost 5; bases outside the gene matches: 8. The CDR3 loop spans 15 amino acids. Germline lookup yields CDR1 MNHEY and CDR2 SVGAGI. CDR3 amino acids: CASSSLTGGGTEAFF. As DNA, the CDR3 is TGTGCCAGCAGTTCCCTGACAGGGGGAGGGACTGAAGCTTTCTTT.

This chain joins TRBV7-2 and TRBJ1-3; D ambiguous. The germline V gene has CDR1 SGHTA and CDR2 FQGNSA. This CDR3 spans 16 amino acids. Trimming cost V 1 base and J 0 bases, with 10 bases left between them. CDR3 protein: CASSLGAFSSGNTIYF. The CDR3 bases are TGTGCCAGCAGCTTAGGTGCGTTTAGCTCTGGAAACACCATATATTTT.

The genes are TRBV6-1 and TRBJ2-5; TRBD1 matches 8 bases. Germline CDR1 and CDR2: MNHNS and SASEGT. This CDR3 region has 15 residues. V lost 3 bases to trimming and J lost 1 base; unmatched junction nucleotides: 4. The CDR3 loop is CASSDPGTGQETQYF. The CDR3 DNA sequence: TGTGCCAGCAGTGATCCTGGGACAGGCCAAGAGACCCAGTACTTC.